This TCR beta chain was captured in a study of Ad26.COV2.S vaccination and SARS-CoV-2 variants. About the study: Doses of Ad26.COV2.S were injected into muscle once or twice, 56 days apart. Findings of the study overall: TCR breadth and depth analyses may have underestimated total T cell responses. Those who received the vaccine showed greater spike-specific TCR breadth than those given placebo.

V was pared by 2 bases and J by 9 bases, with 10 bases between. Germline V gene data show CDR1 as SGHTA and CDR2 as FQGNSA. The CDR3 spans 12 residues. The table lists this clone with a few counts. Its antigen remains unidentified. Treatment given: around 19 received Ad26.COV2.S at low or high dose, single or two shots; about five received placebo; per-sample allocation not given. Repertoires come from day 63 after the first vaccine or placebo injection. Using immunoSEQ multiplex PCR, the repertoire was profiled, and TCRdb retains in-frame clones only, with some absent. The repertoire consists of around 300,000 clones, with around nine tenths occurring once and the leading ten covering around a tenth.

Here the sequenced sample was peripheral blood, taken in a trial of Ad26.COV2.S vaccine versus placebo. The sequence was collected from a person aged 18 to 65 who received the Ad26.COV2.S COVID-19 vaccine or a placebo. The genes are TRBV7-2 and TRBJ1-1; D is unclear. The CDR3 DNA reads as TGTGCCAGCAGCTTACTGGGCAGACAAGCTTTCTTT. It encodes CASSLLGRQAFF.